The clone carrying this TCR beta chain was detected ten times or more. Time point specified: newly diagnosed GD, antithyroid drugs for less than 3 months. Preparation of the TCR library used RNA extracted from PBMCs. This sample was taken from a study of regulatory T cells in long-lasting Graves disease. Deletions cut 3 bases from V and 2 bases from J, with 11 bases between. Germline CDR1 is MNHEY and CDR2 is SVGEGT. CDR3 length: 15 amino acids. Arm-PCR with iRepertoire HTBI primers amplified the CDR3 regions for these TCR beta libraries. TCRdb redid the calling of the multiplex PCR reads with MiXCR, one entry per CDR3 protein. This repertoire shows a few hundred thousand distinct CDR3 sequences, more than 15% found once; its top ten account for approximately 15%. These data were also reused for a study on T cells in Graves' hyperthyroidism and ophthalmopathy.

The sequence came from a woman aged 25 to 39 with Graves disease. The sample in question was peripheral blood mononuclear cells (PBMCs), obtained at new diagnosis, from a patient treated with antithyroid drugs. The chain recombines TRBV6-2 or TRBV6-3 with TRBJ2-1; D is possibly TRBD1 (8 bases). CDR3 DNA: TGTGCCAGCAGTTATACAGGGGGGGCCTACAATGAGCAGTTCTTC. As protein: CASSYTGGAYNEQFF.